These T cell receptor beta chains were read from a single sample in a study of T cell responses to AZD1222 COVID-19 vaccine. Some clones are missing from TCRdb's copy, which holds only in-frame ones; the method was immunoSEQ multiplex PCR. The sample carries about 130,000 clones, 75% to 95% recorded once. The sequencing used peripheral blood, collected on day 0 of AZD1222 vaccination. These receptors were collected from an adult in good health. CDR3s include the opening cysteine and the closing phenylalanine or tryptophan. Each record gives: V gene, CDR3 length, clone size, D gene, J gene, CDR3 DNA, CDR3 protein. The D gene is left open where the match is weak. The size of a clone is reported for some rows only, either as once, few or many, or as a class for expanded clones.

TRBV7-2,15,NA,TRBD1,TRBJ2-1,TGTGCCAGCAGCTCCCGACAGGGCCACACATATGAGCAGTTCTTC,CASSSRQGHTYEQFF
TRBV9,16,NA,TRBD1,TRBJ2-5,TGTGCCAGCAGCACACCGGACAGGGGCCCACAAGAGACCCAGTACTTC,CASSTPDRGPQETQYF
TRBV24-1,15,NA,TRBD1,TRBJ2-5,TGTGCCACCAGTGATTCGGGGACAGCGAAAGAGACCCAGTACTTC,CATSDSGTAKETQYF
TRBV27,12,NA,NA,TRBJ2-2,TGTGCCAGCGGCTACTTCCCCGGGGAGCTGTTTTTT,CASGYFPGELFF
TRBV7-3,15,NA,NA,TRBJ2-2,TGTGCCAGCAGCTTGGACGTAACGGGTACCGGGGAGCTGTTTTTT,CASSLDVTGTGELFF
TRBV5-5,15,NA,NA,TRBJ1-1,TGTGCCAGCAACCGGGGCCCCGTAATGAACACTGAAGCTTTCTTT,CASNRGPVMNTEAFF
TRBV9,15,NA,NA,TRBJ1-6,TGTGCCAGCAGCGTAGGATTGGAACTTGAATCACCCCTCCACTTT,CASSVGLELESPLHF
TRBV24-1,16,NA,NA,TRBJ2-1,TGTGCCACCAGTGATTTGGACGCGAGCTCCTACAATGAGCAGTTCTTC,CATSDLDASSYNEQFF
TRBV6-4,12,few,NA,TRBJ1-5,TGTGCCAGCTTGGGCAGGCCACAGCCCCAGCATTTT,CASLGRPQPQHF
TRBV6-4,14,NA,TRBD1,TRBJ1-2,TGTGCCAGCAGTGCGGCAGGGGGTCGCTATGGCTACACCTTC,CASSAAGGRYGYTF
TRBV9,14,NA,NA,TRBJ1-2,TGTGCCAGCAGCCCCCAAGCCCAGCTGGCAGGCTACACCTTC,CASSPQAQLAGYTF